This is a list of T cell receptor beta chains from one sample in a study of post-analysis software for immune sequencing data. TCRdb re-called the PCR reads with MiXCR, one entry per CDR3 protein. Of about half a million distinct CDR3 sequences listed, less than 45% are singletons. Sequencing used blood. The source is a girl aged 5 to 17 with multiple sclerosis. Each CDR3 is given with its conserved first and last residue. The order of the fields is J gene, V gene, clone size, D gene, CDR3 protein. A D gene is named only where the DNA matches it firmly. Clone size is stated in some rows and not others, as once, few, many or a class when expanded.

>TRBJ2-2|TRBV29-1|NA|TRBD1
CSARQGEETGERFF
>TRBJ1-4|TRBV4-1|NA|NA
CASSSPGDEKLFF
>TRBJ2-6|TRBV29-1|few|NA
CSVAGVGANVLTF
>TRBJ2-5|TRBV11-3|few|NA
CASSQDWQETQYF
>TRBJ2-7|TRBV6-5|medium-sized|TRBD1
CASSYRGQGTYEQYF
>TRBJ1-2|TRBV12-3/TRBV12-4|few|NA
CASSIKRGYGYTF
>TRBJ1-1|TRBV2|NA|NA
CASRLRGDNTEAFF
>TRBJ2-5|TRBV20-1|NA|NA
CSARDQTRGETQYF
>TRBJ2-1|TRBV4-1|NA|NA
CASSQERGDEQFF
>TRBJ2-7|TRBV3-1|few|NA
CASSQGAEQYF
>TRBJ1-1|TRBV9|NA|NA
CASSVGTATEAFF
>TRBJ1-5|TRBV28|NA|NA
CASLMGSRNQPQHF
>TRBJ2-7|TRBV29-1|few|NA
CSVASARDHEQYF
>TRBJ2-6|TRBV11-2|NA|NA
CASSLGTGYASGANVLTF
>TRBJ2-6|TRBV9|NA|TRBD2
CASSSGTSGSGANVRTF
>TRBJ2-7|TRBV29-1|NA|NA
CSVGGTGRGIQSSYEQYF
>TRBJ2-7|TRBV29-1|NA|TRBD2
CSVELAEKGHYYEQYF
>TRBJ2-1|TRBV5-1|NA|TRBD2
CASSLDLAGGNEQFF
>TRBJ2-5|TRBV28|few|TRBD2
CASRAGGQETQYF
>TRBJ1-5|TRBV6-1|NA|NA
CASSQGTRSQPQHF
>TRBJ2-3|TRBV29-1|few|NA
CSVERGLSASTDTQYF
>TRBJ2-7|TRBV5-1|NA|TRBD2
CASRGTSGSSYEQYF
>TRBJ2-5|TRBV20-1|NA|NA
CSASGLRTDQETQYF
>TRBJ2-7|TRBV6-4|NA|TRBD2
CASSGTSQGIYEQYF